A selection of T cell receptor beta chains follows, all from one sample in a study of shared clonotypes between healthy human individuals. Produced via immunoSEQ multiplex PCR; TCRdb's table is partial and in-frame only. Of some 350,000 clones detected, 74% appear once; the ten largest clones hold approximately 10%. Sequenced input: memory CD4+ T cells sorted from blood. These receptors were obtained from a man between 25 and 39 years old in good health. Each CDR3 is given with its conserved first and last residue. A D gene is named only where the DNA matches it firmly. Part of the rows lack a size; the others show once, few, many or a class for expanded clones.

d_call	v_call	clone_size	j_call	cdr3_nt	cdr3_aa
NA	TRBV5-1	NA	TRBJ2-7	TGCGCCAGCAGCTTGGGTGGGGGCGTCTACGAGCAGTACTTC	CASSLGGGVYEQYF
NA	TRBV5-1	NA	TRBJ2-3	TGCGCCAGCAGCTCCACCGGGACCTCTGAAGATACGCAGTATTTT	CASSSTGTSEDTQYF
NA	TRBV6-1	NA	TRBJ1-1	TGTGCCAGCAGTGGCAACACTGAAGCTTTCTTT	CASSGNTEAFF
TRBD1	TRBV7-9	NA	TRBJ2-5	TGTGCCAGCAGTATTATTAGGGGTTCGGACAGGGGTCAAGAGACCCAGTACTTC	CASSIIRGSDRGQETQYF
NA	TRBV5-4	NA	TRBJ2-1	TGTGCCAGCAGCCGGCGGCGTGAGAGCGCCGGGGATGAGCAGTTCTTC	CASSRRRESAGDEQFF
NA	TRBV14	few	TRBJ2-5	TGTGCCAGCAGCCCAGGCAGCCGTCAAGAGACCCAGTACTTC	CASSPGSRQETQYF
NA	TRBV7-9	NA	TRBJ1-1	TGTGCCAGCAGCTTGCGACGGGGGGACGAAGCTTTCTTT	CASSLRRGDEAFF
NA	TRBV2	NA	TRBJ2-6	TGTTGCTCTGGGGCCAACGTCCTGACTTTC	CCSGANVLTF
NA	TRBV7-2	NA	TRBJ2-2	TGTGCCAGCAGCCGAAGACTAGCGCCACAGGGGGAAGCGGAGCTGTTTTTT	CASSRRLAPQGEAELFF
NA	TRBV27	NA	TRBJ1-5	TGTGCCAGCAAAGGGTCAGGGGTGAATCAGCCCCAGCATTTT	CASKGSGVNQPQHF
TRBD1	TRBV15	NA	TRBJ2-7	TGTGCCACCAGCAGAACACGACAGGGGTTCCGCTACGAGCAGTACTTC	CATSRTRQGFRYEQYF
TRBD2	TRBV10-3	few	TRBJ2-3	TGTGCCATCAGAGGGGGCGGACTAGCGGGAGGGGTTGATACGCAGTATTTT	CAIRGGGLAGGVDTQYF
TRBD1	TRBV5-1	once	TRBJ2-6	TGCGCCAGCAGCTTGGTCGGGACAGCCTCTGGGGCCAACGTCCTGACTTTC	CASSLVGTASGANVLTF
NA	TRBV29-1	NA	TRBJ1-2	TGCAGCGTTGAGGGGCAGTTCAGCTATGGCTACACCTTC	CSVEGQFSYGYTF
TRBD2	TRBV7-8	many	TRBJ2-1	TGTGCCAGCAGCTTAGTCCCCCCGAGGCTAGCGGGAGTGGTTGAGCAGTTCTTC	CASSLVPPRLAGVVEQFF
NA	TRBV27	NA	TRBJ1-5	TGTGCCAGCAGGGGGGGAGGGGCTGGGAATCAGCCCCAGCATTTT	CASRGGGAGNQPQHF
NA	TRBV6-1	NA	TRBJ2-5	TGTGCCAGCAGAAGACAGGGACTTGAGACCCAGTACTTC	CASRRQGLETQYF
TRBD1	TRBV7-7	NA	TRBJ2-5	TGTGCCAGCAGCGGACAGGTTGCCGAGACCCAGTACTTC	CASSGQVAETQYF
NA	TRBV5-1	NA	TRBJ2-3	TGCGCCAGCAGCTTGGTTCAGGATACAGATACGCAGTATTTT	CASSLVQDTDTQYF
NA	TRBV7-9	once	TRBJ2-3	TGTGCCAGCAGCTTGCTAGCGAATGCAGATACGCAGTATTTT	CASSLLANADTQYF
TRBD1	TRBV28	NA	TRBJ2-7	TGTGCCAGCAGTTTTCTTCGTACGATATCCGGGACAGGGGAATCCTACGAGCAGTACTTC	CASSFLRTISGTGESYEQYF
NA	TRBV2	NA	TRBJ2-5	TGTGCCAGCAGTGAAACGGAGACCCAGTACTTC	CASSETETQYF
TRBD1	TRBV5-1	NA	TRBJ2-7	TGCGCCAGCAGCTTGGCTCGGGGACAGGGGGCTGTTGAGCAGTACTTC	CASSLARGQGAVEQYF
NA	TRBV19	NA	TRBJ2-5	TGTGCCAGTAGTATCGAGGGCATGGTAAAGACCCAGTACTTC	CASSIEGMVKTQYF
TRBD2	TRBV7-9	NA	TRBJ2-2	TGTGCCAGCAGCCGACCGACTAGCGGGACTACCGGGGAGCTGTTTTTT	CASSRPTSGTTGELFF
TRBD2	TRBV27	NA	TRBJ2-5	TGTGCCAGCAGTGCGAAGGGACTAGCTTTTTCCCCACAAGAGACCCAGTACTTC	CASSAKGLAFSPQETQYF
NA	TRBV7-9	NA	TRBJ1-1	TGTGCCAGCAGCCCCAGGAACACTGAAGCTTTCTTT	CASSPRNTEAFF
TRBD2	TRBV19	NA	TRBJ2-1	TGTGCCAGTACTTCTAGCGGGCCGAGCTCCTACAATGAGCAGTTCTTC	CASTSSGPSSYNEQFF
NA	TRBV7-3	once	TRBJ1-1	TGTGCCAGCAGGCTCACGGGGGCGAACACTGAAGCTTTCTTT	CASRLTGANTEAFF
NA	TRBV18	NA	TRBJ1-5	TGTGCCAGCTCACTGGGGATTAATAGCAATCAGCCCCAGCATTTT	CASSLGINSNQPQHF
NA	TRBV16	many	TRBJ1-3	TGTGCCAGCAGCCAATCTTCGGGGACGGCACGAAACACCATATATTTT	CASSQSSGTARNTIYF
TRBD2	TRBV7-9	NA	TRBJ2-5	TGTGCCAGCAGCCTTACTAGCGGGAGAGGAGAGACCCAGTACTTC	CASSLTSGRGETQYF
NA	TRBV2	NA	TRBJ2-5	TGTGCAACCCGTCCCCCTAGGAACGAGGGGCGGAAGCAAGAGACCCAGTACTTC	CATRPPRNEGRKQETQYF
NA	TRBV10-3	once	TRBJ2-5	TGTGCCATCAGTGAGTACTCAGGGGAAGAGACCCAGTACTTC	CAISEYSGEETQYF
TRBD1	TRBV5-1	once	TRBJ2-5	TGCGCCAGCAGCTTGGGACCCGGGACAGGGGTCGGGGAGACCCAGTACTTC	CASSLGPGTGVGETQYF
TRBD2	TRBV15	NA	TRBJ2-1	TGTGCCACCAGCAGACGGACTAGCGGTTCCTACAATGAGCAGTTCTTC	CATSRRTSGSYNEQFF
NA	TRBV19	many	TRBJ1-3	TGTGCCAGTAGTATATCAAGGCCTGGAAACACCATATATTTT	CASSISRPGNTIYF
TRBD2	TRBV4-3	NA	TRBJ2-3	TGCGCCAGCAGCCAAGAGGTAGTGGGACCTAGCGGGGGATACACAGATACGCAGTATTTT	CASSQEVVGPSGGYTDTQYF
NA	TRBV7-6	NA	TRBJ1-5	TGTGCCAGCAGCCTGTCGGGGAATGGCAATCAGCCCCAGCATTTT	CASSLSGNGNQPQHF
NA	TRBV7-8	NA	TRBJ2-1	TGTGCCAGCAGCTCCTCTTTGGACAATGAGCAGTTCTTC	CASSSSLDNEQFF